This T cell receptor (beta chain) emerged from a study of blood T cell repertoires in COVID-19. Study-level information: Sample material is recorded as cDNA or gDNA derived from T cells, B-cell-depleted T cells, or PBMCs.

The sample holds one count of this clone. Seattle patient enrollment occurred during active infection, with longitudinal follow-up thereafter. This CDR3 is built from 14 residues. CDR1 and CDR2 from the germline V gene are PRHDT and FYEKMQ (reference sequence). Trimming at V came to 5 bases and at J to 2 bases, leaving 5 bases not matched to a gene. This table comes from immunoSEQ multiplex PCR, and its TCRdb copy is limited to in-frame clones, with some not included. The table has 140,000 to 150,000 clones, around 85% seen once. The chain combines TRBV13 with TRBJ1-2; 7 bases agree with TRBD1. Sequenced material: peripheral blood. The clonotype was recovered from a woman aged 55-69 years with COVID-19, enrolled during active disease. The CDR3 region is CASSTQGQNYGYTF. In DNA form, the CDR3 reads TGTGCCAGCAGCACACAGGGACAGAACTATGGCTACACCTTC.